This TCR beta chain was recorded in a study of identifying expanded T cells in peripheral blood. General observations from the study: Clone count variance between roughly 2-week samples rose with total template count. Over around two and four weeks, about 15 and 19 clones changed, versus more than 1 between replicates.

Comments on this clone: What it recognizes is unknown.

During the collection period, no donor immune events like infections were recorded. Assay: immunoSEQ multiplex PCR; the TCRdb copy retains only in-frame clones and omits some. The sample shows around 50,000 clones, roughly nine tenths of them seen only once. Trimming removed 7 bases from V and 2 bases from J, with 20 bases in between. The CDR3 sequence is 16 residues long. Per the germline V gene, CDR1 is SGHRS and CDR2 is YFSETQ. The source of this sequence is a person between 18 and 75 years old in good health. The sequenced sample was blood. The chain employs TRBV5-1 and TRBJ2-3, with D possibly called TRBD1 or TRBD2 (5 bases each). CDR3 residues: CASGLGRSTYTDTQYF. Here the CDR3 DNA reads TGCGCCAGCGGTTTGGGACGCTCCACGTACACAGATACGCAGTATTTT.